The present T cell receptor beta chain was sequenced within a study of tissue T cells after allogeneic stem cell transplantation. The time point denotes: mouse harvest day 14 after allogeneic transplant. The graft held 10^6 splenic CD5+ T cells and 10^7 T-cell-depleted bone marrow cells. The study, taken as a whole, reports: Across patients, clones rarely overlapped, yet motif clusters were shared tissue-specifically. Some tissue clones might be persisting host cells; their alloreactivity or antigen specificity was not determined.

Germline-derived CDR1 and CDR2 are KGHPV and FQNQEV (reference sequence). The CDR3 covers 13 residues. J was trimmed by 6 bases and V by 4 bases; bases with no gene match: 0. Remarks on this clone: The antigen remains undetermined. Genes and germline are mouse. The read gets to within 1 residue of the CDR3 end, and the germline J gene fills in the rest.

TCRdb keeps only in-frame clones here, not all; method: immunoSEQ multiplex PCR. The sample holds about 3,500 clones; about 49% are singletons and the top ten take over 20%. Sequencing used gut tissue. The chain recombines TRBV26 with TRBJ2-5; 11 nucleotides match TRBD1. The receptor's source is a female BALB/c mouse given C57BL/6 T cells with graft-versus-host disease after an allogeneic hematopoietic cell transplant. This CDR3 is CASSRDRGDTQYF. The part of the CDR3 DNA that was read is TGTGCCAGCAGTCGGGACAGGGGGGACACCCAGTAC. The full variable domain, with the rest looked up from reference TRBV26 and TRBJ2-5, is NSKVIQTPRYLVKGQGQKAKMRCIPEKGHPVVFWYQQNKNNEFKFLINFQNQEVLQQIDMTEKRFSAECPSNSPCSLEIQSSEAGDSALYLCASSRDRGDTQYFGPGTRLLVL.